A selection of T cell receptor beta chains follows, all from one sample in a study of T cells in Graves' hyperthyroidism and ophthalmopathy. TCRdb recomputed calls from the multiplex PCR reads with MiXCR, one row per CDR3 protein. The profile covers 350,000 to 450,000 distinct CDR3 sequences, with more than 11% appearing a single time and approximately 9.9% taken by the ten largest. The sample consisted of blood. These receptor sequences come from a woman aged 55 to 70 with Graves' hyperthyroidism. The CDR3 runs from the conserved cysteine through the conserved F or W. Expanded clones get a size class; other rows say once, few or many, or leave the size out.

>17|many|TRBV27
CASSYSGLAGSYNEQFF
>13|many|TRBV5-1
CASSLEEVGGYTF
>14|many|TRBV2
CASSSSGRGNEQFF
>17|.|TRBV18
CASSPSLGQGGSNEQFF
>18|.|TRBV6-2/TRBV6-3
CASSGGGQTGTANTEAFF
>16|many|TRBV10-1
CASSDGLAGRQETQYF
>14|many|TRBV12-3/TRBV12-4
CASSNIFPYNEQFF
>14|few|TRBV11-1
CASSSSGGSYEQYF
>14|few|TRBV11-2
CASSRTGSGEKLFF
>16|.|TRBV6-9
CASSYLQGLRTDTQYF
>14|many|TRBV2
CASSEELAGDEQYF
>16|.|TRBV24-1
CATSDLRQGAPGELFF
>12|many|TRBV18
CASSHGGIGAFF
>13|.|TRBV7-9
CASSFQVNYGYTF
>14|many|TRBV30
CAWSVWQTNQPQHF
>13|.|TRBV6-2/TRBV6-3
CASSYSGGEPQHF
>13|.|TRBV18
CASSADRLYGYTF
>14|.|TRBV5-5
CASSLAGLAYGYTF
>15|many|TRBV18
CASSPGGGLLNEQFF
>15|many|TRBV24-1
CATSDLKDSTDTQYF
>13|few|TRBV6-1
CASRSRATDTQYF
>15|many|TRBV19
CASSIEGARQGTQYF
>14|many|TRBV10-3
CAIRDLTSTDTQYF
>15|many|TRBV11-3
CATPPAREESDTQYF
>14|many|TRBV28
CASSPLREAHEQYF
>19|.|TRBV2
CASPPPPLRTSALQETQYF
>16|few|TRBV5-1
CASSLVAGGTGETQYF
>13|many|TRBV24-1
CATSDPDSYGYTF
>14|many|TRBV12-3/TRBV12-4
CASSRTGLSYEQYF
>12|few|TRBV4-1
CASSQDMAAQFF
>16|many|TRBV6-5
CASSYSPRTALYEQYF
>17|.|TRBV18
CASSPGSGSTSYNEQFF
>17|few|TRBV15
CATSRDRGGSSYNEQFF
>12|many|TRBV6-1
CASRWDPDTQYF
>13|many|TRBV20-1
CSAIPFGNTEAFF
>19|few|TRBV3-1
CASSQDPQPGLAGEFEQFF
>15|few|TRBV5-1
CASSLAGSGADTQYF
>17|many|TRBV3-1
CASSQGTSGYSYNEQFF
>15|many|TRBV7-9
CASSGRGGTGTEAFF
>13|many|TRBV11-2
CASRSQTQETQYF
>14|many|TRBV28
CASSFRGRTNEQYF
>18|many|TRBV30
CAWSVTGTSGDSYNEQFF
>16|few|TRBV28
CASRRTGGLGANVLTF
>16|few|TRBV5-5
CASSLVTSGRAEEQFF
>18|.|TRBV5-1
CASSLALDKGEGDYGYTF
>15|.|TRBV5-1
CASSPDPLSTGELFF
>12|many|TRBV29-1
CSALVSTDTQYF
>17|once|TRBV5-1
CASSSTGTSGRSDTQYF
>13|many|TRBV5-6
CASSLRDGYGYTF